One and the same sample provided the 18 T cell receptor beta chains below, sequenced in a study of blood T cell repertoires in COVID-19. Clones were sequenced by immunoSEQ multiplex PCR, and TCRdb holds only the in-frame ones, with some missing. The data show 250,000 to 400,000 clones, around 86% seen once. Sequencing was done on a sample of peripheral blood. The receptors stem from a man between 50 and 59 years old with active or convalescent COVID-19.

The chain links TRBV10-3 to TRBJ2-1; TRBD2 agrees at 13 bases. With 3 bases clipped from V and 0 bases from J, the junction kept 11 bases outside the gene matches. CDR1 ENHRY and CDR2 SYGVKD come from the germline V gene. The CDR3 has 20 amino acids. The CDR3 DNA follows: TGTGCCATCAGTGATTCCAAGACTAGCGGGGGGCAAAGCTCCTACAATGAGCAGTTCTTC. Residues: CAISDSKTSGGQSSYNEQFF.

The genes are TRBV4-1 and TRBJ1-5; D may be TRBD1 (5 bases). Trimming removed 2 bases from V and 0 bases from J, with 8 bases in between. This CDR3 is built from 15 residues. The germline CDR1 and CDR2 sequences are MGHRA and YSYEKL. The CDR3 region is CASSQSGNSNQPQHF. In nucleotides, the CDR3 is TGCGCCAGCAGCCAATCAGGGAATAGCAATCAGCCCCAGCATTTT.

V gene TRBV14 combines with J gene TRBJ1-2, with TRBD1 matching over 11 bases. CDR3 length: 13 amino acids. Trimming at V came to 4 bases and at J to 8 bases, leaving 3 bases not matched to a gene. The germline V gene has CDR1 SGHDN and CDR2 FVKESK. CDR3 sequence: CASSPRTGGGYTF. Here the CDR3 DNA reads TGTGCCAGCAGCCCCCGGACAGGGGGCGGCTACACCTTC.

The chain joins TRBV4-1 to TRBJ1-6; D is unclear. V was clipped by 1 base and J by 0 bases, with 7 bases between them. CDR3 length: 16 residues. The germline CDR1 and CDR2 sequences are MGHRA and YSYEKL. The CDR3 DNA reads as TGCGCCAGCAGCCAAGTCCGGAGCTCCTATAATTCACCCCTCCACTTT. Protein sequence: CASSQVRSSYNSPLHF.

The chain joins TRBV18 to TRBJ1-2; possible D gene TRBD1, 5 bases. The CDR3 runs 15 residues. The V gene's germline CDR1 is KGHSH and CDR2 LQKENI. The ends were cut back, 4 bases at V and 2 bases at J, with 14 bases in the middle. The CDR3 loop is CASSLVDSSNYGYTF. CDR3 DNA: TGTGCCAGCTCACTCGTAGACAGTTCCAACTATGGCTACACCTTC.

The gene calls are TRBV2 and TRBJ1-4; D might be TRBD1 (6 bases). The CDR3 extends over 15 amino acids. Germline loops: CDR1 SNHLY, CDR2 FYNNEI. The V end lost 8 bases, the J end lost 2 bases, and 15 bases lay between the germline ends. The CDR3 sequence: CASGKQGTTNEKLFF. The CDR3 DNA sequence: TGTGCCAGCGGAAAACAGGGAACCACTAATGAAAAACTGTTTTTT.

V and J are TRBV7-8 and TRBJ1-5; 8 nucleotides agree with TRBD1. V was pared by 1 base and J by 4 bases, with 9 bases of the junction left unmatched. Germline CDR1 is SGHVS and CDR2 is FQNEAQ. This CDR3 spans 17 amino acids. This chain's CDR3 is CASSLEGGRTGNQPQHF. CDR3 sequence (DNA): TGTGCCAGCAGCTTAGAGGGAGGGAGGACAGGGAATCAGCCCCAGCATTTT.

This chain connects TRBV2 to TRBJ2-5; 7 bases are shared with TRBD1. CDR1 SNHLY and CDR2 FYNNEI come from the germline V gene. After removal of 8 bases from V and 5 bases from J, the junction contained 8 bases not matched to a gene. This CDR3 spans 13 amino acids. CDR3 loop: CASSRGQIETQYF. The DNA for the CDR3 is TGTGCCAGCTCAAGGGGGCAAATCGAGACCCAGTACTTC.

The V and J genes are TRBV9 and TRBJ1-3; D may be TRBD1 (6 bases). Per germline, CDR1 SGDLS and CDR2 YYNGEE. The CDR3 is made up of 14 amino acids. The germline V and J ends were trimmed by 5 bases and 4 bases, with 13 bases remaining between them. CDR3 DNA: TGTGCCAGCAGTGTTACCGGGACAGGAAACACCATATATTTT. Its translation is CASSVTGTGNTIYF.

CDR3 residues: CASSFQGFTEAFF. The CDR3 DNA sequence: TGTGCCAGCAGTTTTCAGGGGTTTACTGAAGCTTTCTTT. V is TRBV12-3 or TRBV12-4 and J is TRBJ1-1; TRBD1 might be the D (6 bases). The CDR3 has 13 residues. Deletions cut 3 bases from V and 5 bases from J, with 10 bases between.

The chain joins TRBV6-6 to TRBJ2-2; D is uncertain. The CDR3 spans 11 residues. CDR1 is MNHNY and CDR2 is SVGAGI in the germline V gene (reference sequence). The ends were cut back, 7 bases at V and 3 bases at J, with 3 bases in the middle. The CDR3 sequence is CASIYTGELFF. CDR3 coding DNA: TGTGCCAGCATCTACACCGGGGAGCTGTTTTTT.

The genes are TRBV4-3 and TRBJ2-1; D possibly corresponds to TRBD1 (5 bases). CDR1 and CDR2 from the germline V gene are LGHNA and YSLEER. Between the trimmed V and J ends, which lost 3 bases and 5 bases, there was a span of 8 bases. The CDR3 is made up of 13 amino acids. CDR3 DNA: TGCGCCAGCAGCCAGGACACCCACAATGAGCAGTTCTTC. This gives the protein CASSQDTHNEQFF.

The chain employs TRBV10-2 and TRBJ2-5, with 8 bases aligning to TRBD1. Germline V lookup: CDR1 WSHSY, CDR2 SAAADI. V lost 8 bases to trimming and J lost 5 bases; unmatched junction nucleotides: 13. The CDR3 is 15 amino acids. In DNA form, the CDR3 reads TGCGCCAGCCAACCAGAGGACAGGGTAGGCGAGACCCAGTACTTC. As protein: CASQPEDRVGETQYF.

J is TRBJ2-7 and V is TRBV6-1; the D gene is possibly TRBD1 (7 bases). The CDR3 loop spans 17 amino acids. Germline loops: CDR1 MNHNS, CDR2 SASEGT. Deletions cut 4 bases from V and 0 bases from J, with 19 bases between. This chain's CDR3 is CASSVRQGAGLSYEQYF. The DNA for the CDR3 is TGTGCCAGCAGTGTGCGACAGGGAGCGGGCCTCTCCTACGAGCAGTACTTC.

The gene calls are TRBV7-2 and TRBJ2-3; possibly TRBD2 for D (5 bases). This CDR3 spans 17 amino acids. V dropped 2 bases and J dropped 2 bases, with 17 bases sitting between them. Germline V CDR1 and CDR2: SGHTA, FQGNSA. The CDR3, as DNA: TGTGCCAGCAGCTTACAAGGACTGGGAAGATTCACAGATACGCAGTATTTT. Translated, it gives CASSLQGLGRFTDTQYF.

The chain uses TRBV18 and TRBJ1-5, with TRBD1 matching over 7 bases. V trimming: 2 bases; J trimming: 5 bases; junction bases outside the gene matches: 6. This CDR3 has 15 residues. Germline V lookup: CDR1 KGHSH, CDR2 LQKENI. Written as DNA, the CDR3 is TGTGCCAGCTCACCATCGGCAGGGGGACATCAGCCCCAGCATTTT. Translated, it gives CASSPSAGGHQPQHF.

This chain connects TRBV5-1 to TRBJ1-4, with unresolved D. The CDR3 spans 13 residues. The ends were cut back, 0 bases at V and 7 bases at J, with 7 bases in the middle. Germline V lookup: CDR1 SGHRS, CDR2 YFSETQ. This CDR3 is CASSLDWAEKLFF. In nucleotides, the CDR3 is TGCGCCAGCAGCTTGGATTGGGCTGAAAAACTGTTTTTT.

The chain combines TRBV3-1 (or the pseudogene TRBV3-2) with TRBJ1-2; the D gene is possibly TRBD1 (6 bases). This CDR3 has 15 residues. V was trimmed by 1 base and J by 0 bases, leaving 9 bases between them. Germline values: CDR1 LGHDT, CDR2 YNNKEL (reference sequence). CDR3 amino acids: CASSQGDRTNYGYTF. The CDR3 coding sequence is TGTGCCAGCAGCCAAGGCGACAGGACTAACTATGGCTACACCTTC.